The source of this TCR beta chain is a study of T cell responses to AZD1222 COVID-19 vaccine. Study-wide points: Following two doses of AZD1222, Spike-specific TCR breadth and depth rose.

V was pared by 0 bases and J by 6 bases, with 12 bases between. This CDR3 spans 14 amino acids. The germline gives CDR1 SGDLS, CDR2 YYNGEE. The table came from immunoSEQ multiplex PCR; TCRdb's copy has only in-frame clones and leaves some out. The sample carries about 180,000 clones, around 94% recorded once. Points on this clone: Its antigen is currently unknown.

The TCR comes from an adult who received the AZD1222 COVID-19 vaccine. The chain is built from TRBV9 and TRBJ1-2, with D possibly being TRBD1 (5 bases). This sample comprised peripheral blood, obtained 28 days after the second AZD1222 dose. The CDR3 sequence: CASSVALQGHGYTF. In DNA, the CDR3 is TGTGCCAGCAGCGTAGCTCTGCAGGGCCATGGCTACACCTTC.